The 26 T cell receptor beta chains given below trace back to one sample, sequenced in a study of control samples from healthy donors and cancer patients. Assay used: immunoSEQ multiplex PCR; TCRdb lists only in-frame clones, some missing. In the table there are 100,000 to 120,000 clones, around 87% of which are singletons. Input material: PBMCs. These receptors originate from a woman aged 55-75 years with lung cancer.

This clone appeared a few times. The CDR3 here is CASTPPRGEQYF. The CDR3 DNA follows: TGTGCCAGCACCCCACCGCGGGGGGAGCAGTACTTC. V gene TRBV28 combines with J gene TRBJ2-7, with TRBD2 matching 7 bases. Looked up from germline, CDR1 is MDHEN and CDR2 is SYDVKM. The CDR3 length is 12 residues. V lost 7 bases, J lost 7 bases, and 7 bases stayed unmatched.

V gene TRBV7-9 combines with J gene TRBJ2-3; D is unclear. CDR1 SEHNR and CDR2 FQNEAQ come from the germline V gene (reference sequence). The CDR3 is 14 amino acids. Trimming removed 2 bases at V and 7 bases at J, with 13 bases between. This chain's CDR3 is CASSLKGRTNTQYF. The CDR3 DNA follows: TGTGCCAGCAGCTTAAAGGGTCGGACGAATACGCAGTATTTT.

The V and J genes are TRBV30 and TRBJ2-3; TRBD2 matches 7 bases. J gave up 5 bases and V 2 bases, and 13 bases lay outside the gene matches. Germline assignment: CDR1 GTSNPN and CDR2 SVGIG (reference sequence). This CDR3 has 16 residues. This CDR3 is CAWSPGGGGGRDTQYF. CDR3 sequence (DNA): TGTGCCTGGAGTCCGGGGGGAGGTGGTGGCCGAGATACGCAGTATTTT.

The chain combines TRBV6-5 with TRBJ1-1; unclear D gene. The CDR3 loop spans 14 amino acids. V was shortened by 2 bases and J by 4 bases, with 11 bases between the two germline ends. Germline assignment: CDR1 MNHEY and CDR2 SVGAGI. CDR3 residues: CASSYPGRGTEAFF. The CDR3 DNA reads TGTGCCAGCAGTTACCCCGGCCGGGGCACTGAAGCTTTCTTT.

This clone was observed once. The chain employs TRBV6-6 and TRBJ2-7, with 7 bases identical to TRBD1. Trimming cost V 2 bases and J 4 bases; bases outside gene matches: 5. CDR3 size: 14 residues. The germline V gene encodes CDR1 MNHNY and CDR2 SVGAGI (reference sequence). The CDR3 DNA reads TGTGCCAGCAGTTACCAGGGGGTGAGGTACGAGCAGTACTTC. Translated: CASSYQGVRYEQYF.

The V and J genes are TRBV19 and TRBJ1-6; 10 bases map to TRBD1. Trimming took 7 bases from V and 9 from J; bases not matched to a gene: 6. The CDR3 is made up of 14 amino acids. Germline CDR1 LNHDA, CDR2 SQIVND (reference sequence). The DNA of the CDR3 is TGTGCCAGTACTGGGACAGGGGAAGGTTCACCCCTCCACTTT. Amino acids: CASTGTGEGSPLHF.

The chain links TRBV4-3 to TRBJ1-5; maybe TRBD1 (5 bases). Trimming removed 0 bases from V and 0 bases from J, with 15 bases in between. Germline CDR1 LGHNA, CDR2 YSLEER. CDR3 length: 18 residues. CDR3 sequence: CASSQDLSGTGSNQPQHF. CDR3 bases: TGCGCCAGCAGCCAAGATCTTAGCGGGACGGGTAGCAATCAGCCCCAGCATTTT.

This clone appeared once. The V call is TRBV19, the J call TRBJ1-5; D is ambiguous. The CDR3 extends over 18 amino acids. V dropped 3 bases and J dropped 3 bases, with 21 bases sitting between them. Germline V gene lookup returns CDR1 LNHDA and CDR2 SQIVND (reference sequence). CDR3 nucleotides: TGTGCCAGTAGTATTTCGGGGATGACGGGGTTTGACAATCAGCCCCAGCATTTT. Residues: CASSISGMTGFDNQPQHF.

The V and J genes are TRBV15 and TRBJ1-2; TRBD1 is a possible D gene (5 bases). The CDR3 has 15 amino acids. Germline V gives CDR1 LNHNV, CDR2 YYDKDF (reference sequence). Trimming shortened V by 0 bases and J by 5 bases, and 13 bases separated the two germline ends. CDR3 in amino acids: CATSRDPRASYGYTF. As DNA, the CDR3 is TGTGCCACCAGCAGAGATCCCAGGGCTTCATATGGCTACACCTTC.

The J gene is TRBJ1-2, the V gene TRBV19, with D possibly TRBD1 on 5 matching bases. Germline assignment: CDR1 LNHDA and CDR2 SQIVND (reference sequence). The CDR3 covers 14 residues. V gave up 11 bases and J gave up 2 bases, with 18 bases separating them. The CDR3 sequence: CAARGGSVNYGYTF. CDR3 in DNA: TGTGCCGCCCGGGGGGGGTCTGTAAACTATGGCTACACCTTC.

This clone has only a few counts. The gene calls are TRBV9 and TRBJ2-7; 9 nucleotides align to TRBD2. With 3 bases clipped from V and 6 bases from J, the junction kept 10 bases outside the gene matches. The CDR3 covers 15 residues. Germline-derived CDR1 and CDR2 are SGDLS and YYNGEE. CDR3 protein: CASSAQAGGPGEQYF. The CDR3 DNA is TGTGCCAGCAGCGCCCAAGCGGGAGGCCCCGGCGAGCAGTACTTC.

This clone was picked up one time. The CDR3 nucleotides read TGTGCCAGCAGCTTACAGGTGGGAGAGACCCAGTACTTC. Translating gives CASSLQVGETQYF. The chain combines TRBV7-2 with TRBJ2-5; D is unclear. Germline assignment: CDR1 SGHTA and CDR2 FQGNSA. The V end lost 2 bases, the J end lost 4 bases, and 8 bases lay between the germline ends. The CDR3 is 13 residues long.

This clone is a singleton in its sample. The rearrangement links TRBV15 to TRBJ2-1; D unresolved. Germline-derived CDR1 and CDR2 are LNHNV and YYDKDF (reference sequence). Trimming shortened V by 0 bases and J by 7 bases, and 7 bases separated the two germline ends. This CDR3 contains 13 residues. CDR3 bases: TGTGCCACCAGCAGAGATCTGGGTAATGAGCAGTTCTTC. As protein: CATSRDLGNEQFF.

This chain's CDR3 is CASSPAGQYPYEQYF. DNA for the CDR3: TGTGCCAGCTCACCAGCGGGACAGTACCCCTACGAGCAGTACTTC. The chain has TRBV18 and TRBJ2-7; maybe TRBD1 (7 bases). The V gene lost 2 bases and the J gene lost 2 bases, with 13 bases spanning the gap. CDR3 length equals 15 residues. Germline V gene lookup returns CDR1 KGHSH and CDR2 LQKENI.

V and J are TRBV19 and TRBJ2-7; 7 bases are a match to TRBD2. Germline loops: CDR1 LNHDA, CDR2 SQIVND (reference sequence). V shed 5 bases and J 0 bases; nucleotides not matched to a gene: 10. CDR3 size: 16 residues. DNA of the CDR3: TGTGCCAGTAGTCGGTCGGGAGGAGAAATCTCCTACGAGCAGTACTTC. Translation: CASSRSGGEISYEQYF.

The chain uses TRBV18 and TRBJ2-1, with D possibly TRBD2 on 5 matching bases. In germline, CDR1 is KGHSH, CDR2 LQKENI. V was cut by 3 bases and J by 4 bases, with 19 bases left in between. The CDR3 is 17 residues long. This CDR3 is CASSPRGGSETYNEQFF. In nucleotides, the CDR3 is TGTGCCAGCTCACCCCGTGGAGGTAGCGAGACATACAATGAGCAGTTCTTC.

CDR3 in amino acids: CASSPGVAGGPETQYF. CDR3 nucleotides: TGCGCCAGCAGCCCGGGTGTGGCGGGGGGGCCGGAGACCCAGTACTTC. This chain connects TRBV5-1 to TRBJ2-5; 9 bases are shared with TRBD2. CDR3 length equals 16 residues. The junction had 12 bases not matched to a gene; V was cut back by 4 bases and J by 5 bases. The germline V gene encodes CDR1 SGHRS and CDR2 YFSETQ. Filled out from reference TRBV5-1 and TRBJ2-5, the complete variable domain reads KAGVTQTPRYLIKTRGQQVTLSCSPISGHRSVSWYQQTPGQGLQFLFEYFSETQRNKGNFPGRFSGRQFSNSRSEMNVSTLELGDSALYLCASSPGVAGGPETQYFGPGTRLLVL.

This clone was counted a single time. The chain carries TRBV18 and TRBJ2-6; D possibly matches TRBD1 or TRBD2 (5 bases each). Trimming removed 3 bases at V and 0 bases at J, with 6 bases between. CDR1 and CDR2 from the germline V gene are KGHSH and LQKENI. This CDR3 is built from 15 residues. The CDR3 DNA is TGTGCCAGCTCACCGGGGGACTCTGGGGCCAACGTCCTGACTTTC. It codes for CASSPGDSGANVLTF. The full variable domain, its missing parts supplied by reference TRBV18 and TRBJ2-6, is NAGVMQNPRHLVRRRGQEARLRCSPMKGHSHVYWYRQLPEEGLKFMVYLQKENIIDESGMPKERFSAEFPKEGPSILRIQQVVRGDSAAYFCASSPGDSGANVLTFGAGSRLTVL.

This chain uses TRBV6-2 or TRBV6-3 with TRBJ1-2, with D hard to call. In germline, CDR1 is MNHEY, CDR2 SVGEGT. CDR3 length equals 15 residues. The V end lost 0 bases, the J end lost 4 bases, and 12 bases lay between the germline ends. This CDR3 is CASSYSIVGSYGYTF. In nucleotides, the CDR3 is TGTGCCAGCAGTTACTCGATCGTGGGCTCCTATGGCTACACCTTC.

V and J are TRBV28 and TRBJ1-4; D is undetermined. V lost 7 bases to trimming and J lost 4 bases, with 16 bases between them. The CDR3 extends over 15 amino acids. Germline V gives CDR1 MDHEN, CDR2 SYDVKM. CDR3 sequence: CASNQHGGLNEKLFF. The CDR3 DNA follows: TGTGCCAGCAACCAACACGGAGGCCTTAATGAAAAACTGTTTTTT. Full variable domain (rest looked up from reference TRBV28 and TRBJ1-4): DVKVTQSSRYLVKRTGEKVFLECVQDMDHENMFWYRQDPGLGLRLIYFSYDVKMKEKGDIPEGYSVSREKKERFSLILESASTNQTSMYLCASNQHGGLNEKLFFGSGTQLSVL.

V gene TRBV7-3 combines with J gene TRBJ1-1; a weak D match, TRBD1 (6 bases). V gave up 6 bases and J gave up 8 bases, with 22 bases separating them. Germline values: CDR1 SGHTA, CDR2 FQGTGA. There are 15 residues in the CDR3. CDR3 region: CASSLRQVSSLEAFF. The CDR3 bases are TGTGCCAGCAGTCTCAGACAGGTCAGTTCTCTCGAAGCTTTCTTT.

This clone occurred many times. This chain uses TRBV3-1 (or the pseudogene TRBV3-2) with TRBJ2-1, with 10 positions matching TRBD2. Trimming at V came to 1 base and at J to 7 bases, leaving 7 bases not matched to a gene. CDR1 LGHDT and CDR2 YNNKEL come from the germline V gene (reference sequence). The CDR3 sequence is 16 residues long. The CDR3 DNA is TGTGCCAGCAGCCAAGTGGTTCTAGCGGGAGCGAATGAGCAGTTCTTC. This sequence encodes CASSQVVLAGANEQFF.

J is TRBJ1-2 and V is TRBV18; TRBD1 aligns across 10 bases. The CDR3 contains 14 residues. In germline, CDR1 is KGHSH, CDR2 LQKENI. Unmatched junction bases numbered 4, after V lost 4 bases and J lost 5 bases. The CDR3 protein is CASSQRQGAYGYTF. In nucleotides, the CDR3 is TGTGCCAGCTCACAACGACAGGGGGCGTATGGCTACACCTTC.

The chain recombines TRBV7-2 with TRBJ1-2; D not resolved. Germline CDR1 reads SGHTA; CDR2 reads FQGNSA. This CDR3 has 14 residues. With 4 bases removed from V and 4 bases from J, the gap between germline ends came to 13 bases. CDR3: CASSSSRSPYGYTF. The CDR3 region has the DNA TGTGCCAGCAGCTCCAGTCGGAGCCCCTATGGCTACACCTTC. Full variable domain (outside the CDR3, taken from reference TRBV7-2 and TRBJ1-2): GAGVSQSPSNKVTEKGKDVELRCDPISGHTALYWYRQSLGQGLEFLIYFQGNSAPDKSGLPSDRFSAERTGGSVSTLTIQRTQQEDSAVYLCASSSSRSPYGYTFGSGTRLTVV.

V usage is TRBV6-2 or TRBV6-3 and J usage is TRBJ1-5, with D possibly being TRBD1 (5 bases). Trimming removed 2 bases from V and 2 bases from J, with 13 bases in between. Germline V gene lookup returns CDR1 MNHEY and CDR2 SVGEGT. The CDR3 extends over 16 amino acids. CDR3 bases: TGTGCCAGCAGTTACAATCTAAGGGGTGGCAATCAGCCCCAGCATTTT. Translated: CASSYNLRGGNQPQHF.

The CDR3 region has the DNA TGTGCCAGCGTTGGTATACTGAACACTGAAGCTTTCTTT. It yields the protein CASVGILNTEAFF. The chain employs TRBV27 and TRBJ1-1; D not resolved. V lost 8 bases and J 0 bases, leaving 10 bases between the germline ends. The CDR3 runs to 13 residues. Germline CDR1 MNHEY, CDR2 SMNVEV (reference sequence).